A single sample gave rise to the 31 T cell receptor beta chains below, sequenced in a study of blood T cell repertoires in COVID-19. TCRdb's copy holds only in-frame clones and misses some; the assay was immunoSEQ multiplex PCR. This table has some 200,000 clones, around four fifths appearing once. The material sequenced was peripheral blood. The receptors shown here come from a woman between 40 and 50 years old with acute or convalescent COVID-19.

The V and J genes are TRBV10-3 and TRBJ2-1; D perhaps matches TRBD2 (5 bases). The CDR3 length is 14 residues. The ends were cut back, 4 bases at V and 2 bases at J, with 9 bases in the middle. Looked up from germline, CDR1 is ENHRY and CDR2 is SYGVKD. The CDR3 region has the DNA TGTGCCATCAGTGTAGGGAGCACCTACAATGAGCAGTTCTTC. This codes for CAISVGSTYNEQFF.

The J gene is TRBJ1-6, the V gene TRBV3-1 (or the pseudogene TRBV3-2), with a weak D call TRBD1 (5 bases). The CDR3 loop spans 15 amino acids. From germline, CDR1 is LGHDT and CDR2 YNNKEL (reference sequence). Trimming took 2 bases from V and 8 from J, leaving 13 bases between them. The CDR3 nucleotides read TGTGCCAGCAGCCAACAGGGTGGGGGGTATTCACCCCTCCACTTT. Translated: CASSQQGGGYSPLHF.

This clone was seen once. The gene calls are TRBV19 and TRBJ1-1; 10 nucleotides line up with TRBD1. The CDR3 sequence is 13 residues long. J was trimmed by 8 bases and V by 5 bases; bases with no gene match: 5. Germline V CDR1 and CDR2: LNHDA, SQIVND (reference sequence). Here the CDR3 reads CASSDRGQGEAFF. CDR3 nucleotide sequence: TGTGCCAGTAGTGACAGGGGGCAGGGAGAAGCTTTCTTT.

The CDR3 region has the DNA TGTGCCAGCAGTCTGGAGAGAAACTCCTATAATTCACCCCTCCACTTT. Encoded protein: CASSLERNSYNSPLHF. The chain uses TRBV28 and TRBJ1-6; D unclear. In germline, CDR1 is MDHEN, CDR2 SYDVKM. V was cut by 5 bases and J by 0 bases, with 11 bases left in between. CDR3 length equals 16 residues.

This chain links TRBV3-1 (or the pseudogene TRBV3-2) with TRBJ2-7; perhaps TRBD2 as D (6 bases). Germline CDR1 reads LGHDT; CDR2 reads YNNKEL (reference sequence). V was trimmed by 4 bases and J by 3 bases, leaving 13 bases between them. The CDR3 contains 14 residues. CDR3 coding DNA: TGTGCCAGCAGCCCCTCCGGAGGGGACTACGAGCAGTACTTC. Its protein product is CASSPSGGDYEQYF.

V is TRBV6-5 and J is TRBJ2-7; possible D gene TRBD2, 6 bases. CDR3 length: 14 amino acids. Germline V gives CDR1 MNHEY, CDR2 SVGAGI. Trimming removed 6 bases at V and 6 bases at J, with 18 bases between. The CDR3, as DNA: TGTGCCAGCAGGACGGGGGAAGGGGCCATCGAGCAGTACTTC. Its translation is CASRTGEGAIEQYF.

The V gene is TRBV20-1, the J gene TRBJ2-1; D is unresolved. The CDR3 runs to 11 residues. Trimming removed 3 bases from V and 7 bases from J, with 7 bases in between. Germline V CDR1 and CDR2: DFQATT, SNEGSKA (reference sequence). CDR3 bases: TGCAGTGCTAGCCCATGTAATGAGCAGTTCTTC. Translating it yields CSASPCNEQFF.

The genes are TRBV3-1 (or the pseudogene TRBV3-2) and TRBJ2-2, with D possibly matching TRBD2 (6 bases). V lost 2 bases to trimming and J lost 4 bases, with 8 bases between them. CDR1 and CDR2 from the germline V gene are LGHDT and YNNKEL (reference sequence). This CDR3 is built from 14 residues. CDR3 nucleotides: TGTGCCAGCAGCCAAAATAGCGGCACCGGGGAGCTGTTTTTT. This codes for CASSQNSGTGELFF.

The genes are TRBV27 and TRBJ1-1, with D unclear. Trimming stripped 3 bases from V and 4 bases from J, with 12 bases between. CDR3 length: 14 amino acids. Germline V CDR1 and CDR2: MNHEY, SMNVEV (reference sequence). Written as DNA, the CDR3 is TGTGCCAGCAGTTTTGCACCTCGAGGCACTGAAGCTTTCTTT. This codes for CASSFAPRGTEAFF.

The chain is built from TRBV5-4 and TRBJ1-6; D perhaps matches TRBD1 (6 bases). V dropped 1 base and J dropped 6 bases, with 11 bases sitting between them. The CDR3 contains 15 residues. Germline V gene sequence: CDR1 SGHNT, CDR2 YYREEE (reference sequence). The CDR3 reads CASSLTGIVNSPLHF. As DNA, the CDR3 is TGTGCCAGCAGCTTGACAGGGATAGTTAATTCACCCCTCCACTTT.

CDR3 region: CASSLVIAGDEQFF. DNA of the CDR3: TGTGCCAGCAGCTTAGTTATAGCGGGTGATGAGCAGTTCTTC. The chain has TRBV11-2 and TRBJ2-1, with TRBD2 matching over 7 bases. The germline V gene has CDR1 SGHAT and CDR2 FQNNGV. V gave up 1 base and J gave up 8 bases; unmatched junction bases: 5. This CDR3 region has 14 residues. The variable domain in full, completed from reference TRBV11-2 and TRBJ2-1, reads EAGVAQSPRYKIIEKRQSVAFWCNPISGHATLYWYQQILGQGPKLLIQFQNNGVVDDSQLPKDRFSAERLKGVDSTLKIQPAKLEDSAVYLCASSLVIAGDEQFFGPGTRLTVL.

The rearrangement links TRBV9 to TRBJ2-3; possibly TRBD2 for D (6 bases). Looked up from germline, CDR1 is SGDLS and CDR2 is YYNGEE. The CDR3 spans 15 residues. Trimming shortened V by 4 bases and J by 0 bases, and 12 bases separated the two germline ends. The CDR3: CASSPRGLSTDTQYF. DNA for the CDR3: TGTGCCAGCAGCCCCCGGGGACTCAGCACAGATACGCAGTATTTT.

This clone showed up just a few times. The V gene is TRBV19, the J gene TRBJ2-6, with D perhaps TRBD2 (5 bases). The CDR3 totals 18 residues. CDR1 LNHDA and CDR2 SQIVND come from the germline V gene (reference sequence). V was cut by 7 bases and J by 1 base, with 20 bases left in between. The CDR3 region is CASIDSGFRFSGANVLTF. Here the CDR3 DNA reads TGTGCCAGTATCGACTCGGGGTTTAGGTTTTCTGGGGCCAACGTCCTGACTTTC.

V and J are TRBV27 and TRBJ1-3; 7 nucleotides match TRBD1. Germline assignment: CDR1 MNHEY and CDR2 SMNVEV (reference sequence). This CDR3 is built from 20 residues. Losses at the gene ends were 2 bases for V and 3 bases for J; bases not matched to a gene: 19. The CDR3 nucleotides read TGTGCCAGCAGTTTAAGGGCAGGGGGAAACTGTCGTGTGTGTGGAAACACCATATATTTT. It is translated as CASSLRAGGNCRVCGNTIYF.

CDR3 loop: CASSMAGNSNQPQHF. The CDR3 nucleotides are TGCGCCAGCAGTATGGCGGGGAATAGCAATCAGCCCCAGCATTTT. V usage is TRBV5-1 and J usage is TRBJ1-5; D is unresolved. Germline-derived CDR1 and CDR2 are SGHRS and YFSETQ. V was trimmed by 5 bases and J by 0 bases, leaving 12 bases between them. CDR3 length equals 15 residues.

The chain couples TRBV18 to TRBJ1-2, with D uncertain. V lost 3 bases and J 3 bases, leaving 11 bases between the germline ends. From germline, CDR1 is KGHSH and CDR2 LQKENI. The CDR3 is 14 residues long. The CDR3 region has the DNA TGTGCCAGCTCACCTGCCGGTTCTTACTATGGCTACACCTTC. The encoded protein is CASSPAGSYYGYTF.

DNA for the CDR3: TGTGCCAGCAGGCTGACTCCCTCCTACGAGCAGTACTTC. Its translation: CASRLTPSYEQYF. The chain carries TRBV28 and TRBJ2-7; D remains ambiguous. Germline loops: CDR1 MDHEN, CDR2 SYDVKM. V was cut by 6 bases and J by 0 bases, with 9 bases left in between. This CDR3 comprises 13 residues.

The chain's CDR3 is CASGGRGSYEQYF. The CDR3 nucleotides are TGTGCCAGCGGGGGGAGGGGGTCCTACGAGCAGTACTTC. This chain connects TRBV2 to TRBJ2-7; tentative D call: TRBD2 (7 bases). Germline CDR1 is SNHLY and CDR2 is FYNNEI. The length of the CDR3 is 13 residues. The V gene lost 8 bases and the J gene lost 1 base, with 12 bases spanning the gap.

This sequence joins TRBV30 and TRBJ1-6; D may be TRBD1 (6 bases). V lost 1 base and J 7 bases, leaving 14 bases between the germline ends. Germline assignment: CDR1 GTSNPN and CDR2 SVGIG (reference sequence). The length of the CDR3 is 15 residues. For the CDR3, the DNA is TGTGCCTGGAGTGCCCGAGCAGGGGCGAATTCACCCCTCCACTTT. This encodes CAWSARAGANSPLHF.

The CDR3 coding sequence is TGTGCCAGCAGCCAAGATACAGGGGGGGCCAACGTCCTGACTTTC. Encoded protein: CASSQDTGGANVLTF. This sequence joins TRBV4-2 and TRBJ2-6, with TRBD1 as a possible D gene (6 bases). The CDR3 runs to 15 residues. CDR1 LGHNA and CDR2 YNFKEQ come from the germline V gene. V was pared by 0 bases and J by 4 bases, with 7 bases between.

The chain combines TRBV5-6 with TRBJ1-2; no definite D call. The CDR3 loop spans 15 amino acids. Trimming cost V 3 bases and J 7 bases, with 19 bases left between them. From germline, CDR1 is SGHDT and CDR2 YYEEEE. CDR3 bases: TGTGCCAGCAGCTCCTTAAGGACGGGAGCTGGTGGCTACACCTTC. This encodes CASSSLRTGAGGYTF.

This clone appeared a few times. The chain recombines TRBV6-1 with TRBJ2-2; 9 positions match TRBD1. The ends lost 4 bases at V and 5 bases at J; junction bases unmatched: 11. CDR1 and CDR2 (germline): MNHNS, SASEGT. This CDR3 contains 17 residues. The CDR3, as DNA: TGTGCCAGCAGTGGCTACCCGGGACAGGGAAGAACCGGGGAGCTGTTTTTT. Residues: CASSGYPGQGRTGELFF.

The gene calls are TRBV7-9 and TRBJ1-2; perhaps TRBD1 as D (6 bases). This CDR3 has 19 amino acids. The ends were cut back, 5 bases at V and 4 bases at J, with 29 bases in the middle. Germline-derived CDR1 and CDR2 are SEHNR and FQNEAQ (reference sequence). The CDR3 loop reads CASSPRRGGADVDVYGYTF. For the CDR3, the DNA is TGTGCCAGCAGCCCCAGGAGGGGGGGCGCGGATGTGGACGTCTATGGCTACACCTTC.

This clone was found a few times. The V and J genes are TRBV5-1 and TRBJ1-2; 8 bases map to TRBD1. J gave up 0 bases and V 3 bases, and 4 bases lay outside the gene matches. From germline, CDR1 is SGHRS and CDR2 YFSETQ. The CDR3 totals 15 residues. In DNA form, the CDR3 reads TGCGCCAGCAGCTGGACAGGGAGTACTAACTATGGCTACACCTTC. It translates to CASSWTGSTNYGYTF.

CDR3 residues: CASRVQAGASSYNEQFF. The CDR3 DNA is TGCGCCAGCCGGGTTCAGGCGGGGGCAAGCTCCTACAATGAGCAGTTCTTC. The V call is TRBV5-1, the J call TRBJ2-1; tentative D call: TRBD2 (7 bases). The length of the CDR3 is 17 residues. Trimming removed 7 bases from V and 0 bases from J, with 20 bases in between. In germline, CDR1 is SGHRS, CDR2 YFSETQ.

V gene TRBV24-1 combines with J gene TRBJ2-7; unclear D gene. The CDR3 is made up of 12 amino acids. In germline, CDR1 is KGHDR, CDR2 SFDVKD. Trimming cost V 7 bases and J 3 bases, with 9 bases left between them. Here the CDR3 reads CATSHTGYEQYF. CDR3 nucleotides: TGTGCCACCAGCCACACGGGCTACGAGCAGTACTTC.

This chain joins TRBV10-2 and TRBJ1-6, with 12 bases identical to TRBD1. In germline, CDR1 is WSHSY, CDR2 SAAADI. The CDR3 loop spans 15 amino acids. V was pared by 8 bases and J by 10 bases, with 9 bases of the junction left unmatched. CDR3 sequence reads: CASGTGGGMVSPLHF. CDR3 sequence (DNA): TGCGCCAGCGGGACAGGGGGCGGGATGGTATCACCCCTCCACTTT.

This clone has just one count. This chain links TRBV7-9 with TRBJ2-5, with 9 bases identical to TRBD2. Trimming cost V 2 bases and J 2 bases; bases outside gene matches: 9. Germline V gene sequence: CDR1 SEHNR, CDR2 FQNEAQ (reference sequence). The CDR3 is 17 residues long. CDR3 residues: CASSLRRASGTQETQYF. CDR3 coding DNA: TGTGCCAGCAGCTTACGCCGGGCTAGCGGGACACAAGAGACCCAGTACTTC.

The chain combines TRBV9 with TRBJ2-5, with TRBD2 matching over 10 bases. CDR3 length: 15 residues. The V and J ends lost 0 bases and 4 bases, in that order; junction bases with no gene match: 3. The germline gives CDR1 SGDLS, CDR2 YYNGEE. As DNA, the CDR3 is TGTGCCAGCAGCGTAGGGGGGACTAGCGTAGAGACCCAGTACTTC. This encodes CASSVGGTSVETQYF.

This clone was counted once. The rearrangement links TRBV11-2 to TRBJ1-1; D unclear. Germline values: CDR1 SGHAT, CDR2 FQNNGV. Trimming left V 1 base short and J 0 bases short, with 6 bases between. This CDR3 is built from 14 residues. The CDR3 nucleotides are TGTGCCAGCAGCTTAGCACTACTGAACACTGAAGCTTTCTTT. Translation gives CASSLALLNTEAFF.

The chain employs TRBV2 and TRBJ2-7; 9 nucleotides line up with TRBD1. Germline V lookup: CDR1 SNHLY, CDR2 FYNNEI. The CDR3 totals 13 residues. J was trimmed by 6 bases and V by 7 bases; bases with no gene match: 7. CDR3 sequence reads: CASILGTGSEQYF. DNA for the CDR3: TGTGCCAGCATTCTCGGGACAGGGTCCGAGCAGTACTTC.